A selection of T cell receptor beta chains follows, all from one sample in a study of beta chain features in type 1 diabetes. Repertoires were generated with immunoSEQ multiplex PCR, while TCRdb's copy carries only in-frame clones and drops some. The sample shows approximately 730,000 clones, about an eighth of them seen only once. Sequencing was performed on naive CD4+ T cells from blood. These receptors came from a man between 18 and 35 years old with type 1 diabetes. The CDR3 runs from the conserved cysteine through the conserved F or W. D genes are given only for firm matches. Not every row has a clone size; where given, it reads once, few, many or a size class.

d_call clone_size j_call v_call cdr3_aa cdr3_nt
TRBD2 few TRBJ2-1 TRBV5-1 CASSLSLAGHNEQFF TGCGCCAGCAGCTTGAGCCTAGCGGGCCACAATGAGCAGTTCTTC
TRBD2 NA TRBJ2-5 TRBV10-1 CASQTGAGGQQETQYF TGCGCCAGCCAGACTGGAGCGGGGGGGCAACAAGAGACCCAGTACTTC
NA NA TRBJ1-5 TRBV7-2 CASSLIASWDNQPQHF TGTGCCAGCAGCTTAATTGCCTCGTGGGACAATCAGCCCCAGCATTTT
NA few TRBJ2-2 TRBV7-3 CASRLQGQNTGELFF TGTGCCAGCAGGCTACAGGGACAGAACACCGGGGAGCTGTTTTTT
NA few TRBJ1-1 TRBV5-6 CASSLVSSMNTEAFF TGTGCCAGCAGCTTGGTATCGTCGATGAACACTGAAGCTTTCTTT
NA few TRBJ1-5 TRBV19 CASSPRAGLDNQPQHF TGTGCCAGTAGCCCACGGGCAGGGCTAGACAATCAGCCCCAGCATTTT
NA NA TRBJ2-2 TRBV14 CASSQALPGTFTGELFF TGTGCCAGCAGCCAAGCTCTACCAGGGACTTTTACCGGGGAGCTGTTTTTT
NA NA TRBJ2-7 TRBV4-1 CASSQEASDPYEQYF TGCGCCAGCAGCCAAGAAGCCAGTGACCCCTACGAGCAGTACTTC
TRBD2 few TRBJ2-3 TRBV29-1 CSVDPAGGPDTQYF TGCAGCGTTGATCCAGCGGGGGGACCGGATACGCAGTATTTT
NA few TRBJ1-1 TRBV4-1 CASSQVRGLLSPWGTEAFF TGCGCCAGCAGCCAAGTTCGGGGTTTATTGAGCCCCTGGGGCACTGAAGCTTTCTTT
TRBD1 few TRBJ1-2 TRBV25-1 CASSDPGQVYGYTF TGTGCCAGCAGTGATCCCGGACAGGTCTATGGCTACACCTTC
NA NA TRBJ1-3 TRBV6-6 CASSPGGGSGNTIYF TGTGCCAGCAGTCCGGGAGGGGGCTCTGGAAACACCATATATTTT
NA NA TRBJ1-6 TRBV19 CASSMDWLSDSPLHF TGTGCCAGTAGTATGGACTGGCTGAGTGATTCACCCCTCCACTTT
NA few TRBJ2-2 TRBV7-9 CASSLYNTGELFF TGTGCCAGCAGCTTATACAACACCGGGGAGCTGTTTTTT